This entry lists 10 T cell receptor beta chains sequenced from one sample in a study of shared clonotypes between healthy human individuals. The table came from immunoSEQ multiplex PCR; TCRdb's copy has only in-frame clones and leaves some out. The sample shows about half a million clones, 79% of them seen only once. Material for sequencing was PBMCs. The source of these receptors is a woman in her thirties or forties in good health. Some clones in this sample may be carry-over from other donors' samples.

CDR3 amino acids: CASSTRYRDSDRTEETQYF. The CDR3 region has the DNA TGTGCCAGCAGCACCCGATATAGGGACTCTGACAGGACAGAAGAGACCCAGTACTTC. This chain uses TRBV11-3 with TRBJ2-5, with D perhaps assigned TRBD1 or TRBD2 (6 bases each). Germline V gene sequence: CDR1 SGHNT, CDR2 YENEEA. The CDR3 covers 19 residues. V lost 5 bases and J 3 bases, leaving 28 bases between the germline ends.

The chain uses TRBV5-4 and TRBJ2-3; D gene uncertain. The CDR3 has 11 amino acids. Looked up from germline, CDR1 is SGHNT and CDR2 is YYREEE (reference sequence). Between the trimmed V and J ends, which lost 3 bases and 5 bases, there was a span of 4 bases. As DNA, the CDR3 is TGTGCCAGCAGCTCAGGAGATACGCAGTATTTT. This gives the protein CASSSGDTQYF.

This clone showed up just once. The rearrangement uses TRBV7-2 and TRBJ2-5; no clear D gene. The CDR3 sequence is 11 residues long. The germline V gene has CDR1 SGHTA and CDR2 FQGNSA. V lost 1 base and J 7 bases, leaving 4 bases between the germline ends. CDR3 DNA sequence: TGTGCCAGCAGCTTAGAAGGGACCCAGTACTTC. It translates to CASSLEGTQYF. The full variable domain, completed using reference TRBV7-2 and TRBJ2-5, is GAGVSQSPSNKVTEKGKDVELRCDPISGHTALYWYRQSLGQGLEFLIYFQGNSAPDKSGLPSDRFSAERTGGSVSTLTIQRTQQEDSAVYLCASSLEGTQYFGPGTRLLVL.

V gene TRBV28 combines with J gene TRBJ2-7; tentatively, D is TRBD1 or TRBD2 (5 bases each). In germline, CDR1 is MDHEN, CDR2 SYDVKM. The CDR3 is made up of 15 amino acids. Trimming pared 5 bases from V and 2 bases from J, leaving 16 bases between. CDR3 region: CASSPYRDGPYEQYF. In nucleotides, the CDR3 is TGTGCCAGCAGTCCCTATCGGGACGGTCCCTACGAGCAGTACTTC.

This clone appeared a few times. For the CDR3, the DNA is TGTGCCAGCAGCTTATCCAGGGGGCCCTCCTACGAGCAGTACTTC. This gives the protein CASSLSRGPSYEQYF. V is TRBV7-3 and J is TRBJ2-7; 8 nucleotides line up with TRBD1. This CDR3 comprises 15 residues. Germline loops: CDR1 SGHTA, CDR2 FQGTGA. V gave up 2 bases and J gave up 0 bases; unmatched junction bases: 3.

The V call is TRBV11-2, the J call TRBJ2-7; D not certain. Between the trimmed V and J ends, which lost 5 bases and 2 bases, there was a span of 10 bases. The germline gives CDR1 SGHAT, CDR2 FQNNGV. The CDR3 consists of 13 residues. CDR3: CASSPEQTYEQYF. The CDR3 DNA follows: TGTGCCAGCAGCCCAGAACAGACCTACGAGCAGTACTTC.

The rearrangement links TRBV12-1 to TRBJ2-2; TRBD1, the table's D call, was not compared with the DNA. TRBV12-1 is shown as a pseudogene. The CDR3 runs to 17 residues. CDR3 in DNA: TGTGCCAGCAGCCCCTCCATCTCAGGGTCCAACACCGGGGAGCTGTTTTTT. It encodes CASSPSISGSNTGELFF.

This rearrangement joins TRBV27 to TRBJ2-3; 8 bases line up with TRBD2. After removal of 2 bases from V and 0 bases from J, the junction contained 4 bases not matched to a gene. CDR3 length equals 16 residues. CDR1 MNHEY and CDR2 SMNVEV come from the germline V gene (reference sequence). CDR3 sequence: CASSLTAGGSTDTQYF. The CDR3 bases are TGTGCCAGCAGTTTAACGGCGGGAGGTAGCACAGATACGCAGTATTTT.

A word on this clone: One end of the junction is discordant with germline, which a read error may explain. The V gene is TRBV7-2, the J gene TRBJ1-5; TRBD1 might be the D (5 bases). Per the germline V gene, CDR1 is SGHTA and CDR2 is FQGNSA. The CDR3 spans 16 residues. CDR3 bases: TGTGCCGGCAGCTTTTCAGGGACCGATAGCAATCAGCCCCAGCATTTT. The encoded protein is CAGSFSGTDSNQPQHF.

The chain joins TRBV30 to TRBJ2-7; D is ambiguous. V was cut by 2 bases and J by 2 bases, with 7 bases left in between. The germline V gene has CDR1 GTSNPN and CDR2 SVGIG (reference sequence). The CDR3 runs 12 residues. The CDR3 DNA reads as TGTGCCTGGAGTCCCTCCGCCTACGAGCAGTACTTC. This codes for CAWSPSAYEQYF.